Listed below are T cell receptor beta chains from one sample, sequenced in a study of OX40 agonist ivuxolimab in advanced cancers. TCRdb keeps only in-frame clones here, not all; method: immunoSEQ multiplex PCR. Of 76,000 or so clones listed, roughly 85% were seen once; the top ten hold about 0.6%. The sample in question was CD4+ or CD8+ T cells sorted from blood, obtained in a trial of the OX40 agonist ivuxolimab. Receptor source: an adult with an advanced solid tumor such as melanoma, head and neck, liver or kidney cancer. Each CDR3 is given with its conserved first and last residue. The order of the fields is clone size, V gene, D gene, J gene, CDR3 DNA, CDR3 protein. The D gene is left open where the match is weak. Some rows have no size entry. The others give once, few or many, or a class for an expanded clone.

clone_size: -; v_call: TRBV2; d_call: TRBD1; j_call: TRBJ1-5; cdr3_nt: TGTGCCAGCAGGGGACAGGGGGCCGGGCAGCCCCAGCATTTT; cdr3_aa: CASRGQGAGQPQHF
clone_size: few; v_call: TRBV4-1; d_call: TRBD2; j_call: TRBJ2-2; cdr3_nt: TGCGCCAGCAGCCAAACGGGACTAGCGGGGGGGCTGGCCGGGGAGCTGTTTTTT; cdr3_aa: CASSQTGLAGGLAGELFF
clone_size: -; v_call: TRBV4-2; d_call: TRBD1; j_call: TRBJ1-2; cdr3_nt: TGTGCCAGCAGCCAAGATCGAGGGACAGTCTATGGCTACACCTTC; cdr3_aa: CASSQDRGTVYGYTF
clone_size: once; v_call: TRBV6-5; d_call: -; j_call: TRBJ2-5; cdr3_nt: TGTGCCAGCTACCCAGGGGGGGGCGGACAAGAGACCCAGTACTTC; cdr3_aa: CASYPGGGGQETQYF
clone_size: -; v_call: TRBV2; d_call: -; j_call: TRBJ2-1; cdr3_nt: TGTGCCAGCAGTCAGACACCTCCTCCCTACAATGAGCAGTTCTTC; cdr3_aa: CASSQTPPPYNEQFF
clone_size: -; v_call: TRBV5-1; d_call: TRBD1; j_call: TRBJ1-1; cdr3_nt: TGCGCCAGCAGCCTCCGGACAGGGGGGGTGACTGAAGCTTTCTTT; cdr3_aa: CASSLRTGGVTEAFF
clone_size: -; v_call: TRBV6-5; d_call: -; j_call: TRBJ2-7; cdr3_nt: TGTGCCAGCAGTTACTCCGGCAGAAGGTACGAGCAGTACTTC; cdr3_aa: CASSYSGRRYEQYF
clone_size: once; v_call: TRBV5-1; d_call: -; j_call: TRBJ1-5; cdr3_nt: TGCGCCAGCAGCCCCAGTGGAAGCAATCAGCCCCAGCATTTT; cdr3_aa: CASSPSGSNQPQHF
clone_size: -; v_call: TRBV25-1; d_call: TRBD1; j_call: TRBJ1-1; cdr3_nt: TGTGCCAGCAGTGAATATGGGTCAGGGGGCGCGAACACTGAAGCTTTCTTT; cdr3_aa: CASSEYGSGGANTEAFF
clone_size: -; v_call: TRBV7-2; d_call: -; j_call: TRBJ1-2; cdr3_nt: TGTGCCAGCAGCTTTTCGGGGGTCAACTATGGCTACACCTTC; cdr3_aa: CASSFSGVNYGYTF
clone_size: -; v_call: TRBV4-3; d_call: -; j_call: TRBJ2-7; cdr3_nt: TGCGCCAGCAGCCTCGGAGTCGGGGACCTCCTCGAAGGCGAGCAGTACTTC; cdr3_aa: CASSLGVGDLLEGEQYF
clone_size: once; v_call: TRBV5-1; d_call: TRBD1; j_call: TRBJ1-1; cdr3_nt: TGCGCCAGCAGCTTGACTGGGGGACAGTACACTGAAGCTTTCTTT; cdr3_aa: CASSLTGGQYTEAFF
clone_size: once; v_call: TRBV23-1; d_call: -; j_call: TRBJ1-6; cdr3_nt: TGCGCCAGCAGTCAGCCACTTTCGTGTAACACCTATAATTCACCCCTCCACTTT; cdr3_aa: CASSQPLSCNTYNSPLHF
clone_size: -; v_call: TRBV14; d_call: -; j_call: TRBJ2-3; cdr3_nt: TGTGCCAGCAGCCCGCACTTGACAGGCACAGATACGCAGTATTTT; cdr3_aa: CASSPHLTGTDTQYF
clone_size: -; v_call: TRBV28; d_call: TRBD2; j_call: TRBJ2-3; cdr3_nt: TGTGCCAGCAGCGTACCGGGACTAGGCACAGATACGCAGTATTTT; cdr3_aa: CASSVPGLGTDTQYF
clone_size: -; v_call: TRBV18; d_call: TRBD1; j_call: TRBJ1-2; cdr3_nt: TGTGCCAGCTCACCCCGGACAGGGGATGGCTACACCTTC; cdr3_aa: CASSPRTGDGYTF